This is a list of T cell receptor beta chains from one sample in a study of cytotoxic CD8 clonotypes in ibrutinib-treated CLL. TCRdb's copy holds only in-frame clones and misses some; the assay was immunoSEQ multiplex PCR. The repertoire includes over 140,000 clones, around 84% of them detected once, and approximately 7.6% sits in the top ten. Sample: PBMCs, taken after 36 months of ibrutinib treatment. These receptor sequences come from a human donor with chronic lymphocytic leukemia. Each CDR3 is given with its conserved first and last residue. D genes are given only for firm matches. Clone size is given for some rows only: seen once, a few or many times, or a class if the clone is expanded.

len	abundance	v_gene	j_gene	d_gene	CDR3nt	CDR3aa
12	.	TRBV2	TRBJ2-7	.	TGTGCCAGCAGTGGGACAAACTACGAGCAGTACTTC	CASSGTNYEQYF
17	.	TRBV12-5	TRBJ2-2	.	TGTGCTAGTGGTTTGCGCCAGGGGGGTTTCAGCACCGGGGAGCTGTTTTTT	CASGLRQGGFSTGELFF
14	.	TRBV6-5	TRBJ1-2	.	TGTGCCAGCAGTTACGTTGGCCTCAACTATGGCTACACCTTC	CASSYVGLNYGYTF
14	.	TRBV7-2	TRBJ2-5	.	TGTGCCAGCAACCGGGGCAGAGAGAGAGAGACCCAGTACTTC	CASNRGRERETQYF
14	.	TRBV5-1	TRBJ2-1	TRBD1	TGCGCCAGCAGCCGGACAGGGGTACACAATGAGCAGTTCTTC	CASSRTGVHNEQFF
16	.	TRBV18	TRBJ1-1	.	TGTGCCAGCTCACCAATGGGATGGGGAGCGAACACTGAAGCTTTCTTT	CASSPMGWGANTEAFF
14	.	TRBV7-8	TRBJ1-2	TRBD1	TGTGCCAGCAGCCGTCGACAGGGAGCGTATGGCTACACCTTC	CASSRRQGAYGYTF
15	.	TRBV7-2	TRBJ2-7	.	TGTGCCAGCAGCTTAGGCGCCGGCAGGCCGGGAGAGCAGTACTTC	CASSLGAGRPGEQYF
16	.	TRBV19	TRBJ1-5	.	TGTGCCAGTAGTAGTAGGGGAGGAGGTAACAATCAGCCCCAGCATTTT	CASSSRGGGNNQPQHF
13	once	TRBV7-9	TRBJ1-1	.	TGTGCCAGCAGTGAGAGAGATAACACTGAAGCTTTCTTT	CASSERDNTEAFF
14	few	TRBV11-2	TRBJ1-4	.	TGTGCCAGCAGCCCACAGGGTTTCCGGGAAAAACTGTTTTTT	CASSPQGFREKLFF
14	once	TRBV5-1	TRBJ2-5	.	TGCGCCAGCAGCTTGGAGGTGGGGAGGGAGACCCAGTACTTC	CASSLEVGRETQYF
18	.	TRBV7-9	TRBJ2-7	TRBD1	TGTGCCAGCAGCTTAGCGCTTTTAAGGGACAGGGGTGGCTACGAGCAGTACTTC	CASSLALLRDRGGYEQYF
16	.	TRBV5-1	TRBJ1-1	TRBD1	TGCGCCAGCAGCTTACGACAGGGGGCTCTGAACACTGAAGCTTTCTTT	CASSLRQGALNTEAFF
16	few	TRBV19	TRBJ1-5	TRBD1	TGTGCCAGTAGTAAAAGGGACAGGGGAGGGAATCAGCCCCAGCATTTT	CASSKRDRGGNQPQHF
16	.	TRBV18	TRBJ2-7	TRBD2	TGTGCCAGCTCACCTTCCATTAGCGGGGGCTCCTACGAGCAGTACTTC	CASSPSISGGSYEQYF
11	.	TRBV7-9	TRBJ2-7	.	TGTGCCAGCAGCTTAGGGCGGGAGCAGTACTTC	CASSLGREQYF
14	.	TRBV10-1	TRBJ2-2	.	TGCGCCAGCAGTGAGCGGAAGCTCTCCGGGGAGCTGTTTTTT	CASSERKLSGELFF
13	.	TRBV19	TRBJ1-5	.	TGTGCCAGTAGTTACCTGATAAATCAGCCCCAGCATTTT	CASSYLINQPQHF
13	few	TRBV5-1	TRBJ1-2	.	TGCGCCAGCAGCTTGAGTCAGAACTATGGCTACACCTTC	CASSLSQNYGYTF